The next 20 T cell receptor beta chains were all read from a single sample in a study of preoperative IRX-2 immunotherapy in early breast cancer. Sequenced by immunoSEQ multiplex PCR; TCRdb stores in-frame clones only, minus some. The table has over 25,000 clones, roughly four fifths seen once. As to treatment: preoperative locoregional IRX-2 cytokine immunotherapy. The specimen comprised lymph node tissue, sampled from a patient treated with IRX-2 immunotherapy. These receptors all come from a human donor with breast cancer.

The chain links TRBV4-1 to TRBJ1-3; D uncertain. Germline assignment: CDR1 MGHRA and CDR2 YSYEKL. V was shortened by 1 base and J by 2 bases, with 9 bases between the two germline ends. This CDR3 has 15 amino acids. The CDR3 DNA reads as TGCGCCAGCAGCCAAGCCCGGCCTGCTGGAAACACCATATATTTT. It encodes CASSQARPAGNTIYF.

The chain employs TRBV18 and TRBJ2-2; tentatively, D is TRBD2 (6 bases). In germline, CDR1 is KGHSH, CDR2 LQKENI. The V gene lost 8 bases and the J gene lost 0 bases, with 10 bases spanning the gap. The CDR3 runs to 14 residues. The CDR3 DNA is TGTGCCAGCCCCCGCGGGGCGAACACCGGGGAGCTGTTTTTT. It yields the protein CASPRGANTGELFF.

The chain has TRBV7-7 and TRBJ2-2, with D perhaps matching TRBD2 (5 bases). CDR1 SSHAT and CDR2 FNYEAQ come from the germline V gene (reference sequence). Trimming pared 5 bases from V and 3 bases from J, leaving 13 bases between. The CDR3 is 15 residues long. The chain's CDR3 is CASSQVSGYTGELFF. CDR3 in DNA: TGTGCCAGCAGCCAAGTATCGGGGTACACCGGGGAGCTGTTTTTT.

The genes are TRBV19 and TRBJ1-2; TRBD1 matches at 11 bases. The trim removed 7 bases at V and 6 bases at J, leaving 13 bases unmatched. Germline V lookup: CDR1 LNHDA, CDR2 SQIVND (reference sequence). There are 16 residues in the CDR3. The CDR3 spells CASIHFLRDRGDGYTF. Here the CDR3 DNA reads TGTGCCAGTATCCACTTTCTCCGGGACAGGGGGGATGGCTACACCTTC.

The V call is TRBV6-8, the J call TRBJ2-7; weak D call: TRBD2 (5 bases). Germline CDR1 MNHGY, CDR2 SAAAGT. The CDR3 is 16 amino acids. V shed 10 bases and J shed 1 base, with 23 bases lying between them. The CDR3 nucleotides read TGTGCCATCGCTGAACGGGTAGCGCCTTTTTCCTACGAGCAGTACTTC. Its translation: CAIAERVAPFSYEQYF.

This chain joins TRBV28 and TRBJ2-3; D is possibly TRBD2 (5 bases). The CDR3 runs to 15 residues. Germline-derived CDR1 and CDR2 are MDHEN and SYDVKM. Trimming stripped 7 bases from V and 0 bases from J, with 14 bases between. The DNA of the CDR3 is TGTGCCAGCAACACGGGCGGGTATAGCACAGATACGCAGTATTTT. It yields the protein CASNTGGYSTDTQYF. The full variable domain, completed using reference TRBV28 and TRBJ2-3, is DVKVTQSSRYLVKRTGEKVFLECVQDMDHENMFWYRQDPGLGLRLIYFSYDVKMKEKGDIPEGYSVSREKKERFSLILESASTNQTSMYLCASNTGGYSTDTQYFGPGTRLTVL.

The chain uses TRBV18 and TRBJ2-5; the D is unclear. Germline CDR1 KGHSH, CDR2 LQKENI. The V end was cut by 2 bases, the J end by 1 base, with 2 bases between. CDR3 length: 12 residues. The CDR3 sequence is CASSPSQETQYF. CDR3 coding DNA: TGTGCCAGCTCACCATCCCAAGAGACCCAGTACTTC.

The chain combines TRBV30 with TRBJ2-3; D not resolved. V was cut by 2 bases and J by 4 bases, with 10 bases left in between. The CDR3 is 13 amino acids. CDR1 is GTSNPN, CDR2 SVGIG, per germline (reference sequence). Here the CDR3 DNA reads TGTGCCTGGAGTATGGATTCTGCAGATACGCAGTATTTT. Translating gives CAWSMDSADTQYF.

The V and J genes are TRBV5-1 and TRBJ2-3; TRBD2 is a possible D gene (6 bases). This CDR3 has 16 amino acids. Germline assignment: CDR1 SGHRS and CDR2 YFSETQ. Trimming left V 4 bases short and J 2 bases short, with 17 bases between. This CDR3 reads CASSPPAGTFTDTQYF. Here the CDR3 DNA reads TGCGCCAGCAGCCCCCCGGCGGGGACTTTCACAGATACGCAGTATTTT.

The V gene is TRBV18, the J gene TRBJ2-7, with D perhaps TRBD2 (5 bases). Trimming removed 0 bases from V and 7 bases from J, with 7 bases in between. Germline V lookup: CDR1 KGHSH, CDR2 LQKENI. The CDR3 loop spans 12 amino acids. The CDR3 coding sequence is TGTGCCAGCTCACCACCGGGAGAGGAGCAGTACTTC. Translating gives CASSPPGEEQYF.

The chain has TRBV14 and TRBJ2-2, with D possibly TRBD2 on 5 matching bases. Germline loops: CDR1 SGHDN, CDR2 FVKESK. The CDR3 is 14 residues long. Trimming cost V 0 bases and J 7 bases, with 9 bases left between them. CDR3 sequence: CASSQDSGIGELFF. For the CDR3, the DNA is TGTGCCAGCAGCCAAGACTCCGGGATCGGGGAGCTGTTTTTT.

The V call is TRBV5-1, the J call TRBJ2-5; perhaps D is TRBD1 or TRBD2 (5 bases each). Trimming stripped 5 bases from V and 3 bases from J, with 14 bases between. CDR1 is SGHRS and CDR2 is YFSETQ in the germline V gene. CDR3 size: 14 residues. CDR3 nucleotides: TGCGCCAGCAGAGAGGGACGGACCAAAGAGACCCAGTACTTC. Protein sequence: CASREGRTKETQYF.

The chain employs TRBV11-3 and TRBJ2-5; D is undetermined. The CDR3 has 14 residues. In germline, CDR1 is SGHNT, CDR2 YENEEA. V lost 3 bases and J 1 base, leaving 9 bases between the germline ends. CDR3 nucleotide sequence: TGTGCCAGCAGCTTGGCTGGCAGCCAAGAGACCCAGTACTTC. This codes for CASSLAGSQETQYF.

This rearrangement joins TRBV6-8 to TRBJ2-2; D gene unclear. Per germline, CDR1 MNHGY and CDR2 SAAAGT. There are 13 residues in the CDR3. V lost 7 bases to trimming and J lost 1 base, with 7 bases between them. This chain's CDR3 is CASTNGNTGELFF. Here the CDR3 DNA reads TGTGCCAGCACAAATGGGAACACCGGGGAGCTGTTTTTT.

This clone was recorded once. This chain links TRBV6-8 with TRBJ1-4; 11 nucleotides agree with TRBD1. CDR1 is MNHGY, CDR2 SAAAGT, per germline. This CDR3 is 17 amino acids long. The V segment lost 3 bases and the J segment 7 bases; nucleotides outside the gene matches: 10. Here the CDR3 DNA reads TGTGCCAGCAGTTATTGGGGGACAGGGGGGCGGAGTGAAAAACTGTTTTTT. Its translation is CASSYWGTGGRSEKLFF.

The chain carries TRBV15 and TRBJ2-3; 7 bases fit TRBD1. This CDR3 is built from 16 residues. CDR1 and CDR2 from the germline V gene are LNHNV and YYDKDF (reference sequence). The J segment lost 1 base and the V segment lost 3 bases, leaving 7 bases of the junction unmatched. The CDR3 spells CATSRPRGRGTDTQYF. The DNA for the CDR3 is TGTGCCACCAGCAGGCCTAGGGGGCGCGGCACAGATACGCAGTATTTT. The full variable domain, its missing parts supplied by reference TRBV15 and TRBJ2-3, is DAMVIQNPRYQVTQFGKPVTLSCSQTLNHNVMYWYQQKSSQAPKLLFHYYDKDFNNEADTPDNFQSRRPNTSFCFLDIRSPGLGDTAMYLCATSRPRGRGTDTQYFGPGTRLTVL.

The V and J genes are TRBV14 and TRBJ2-4; TRBD1 is a possible D gene (5 bases). The CDR3 has 16 residues. Trimming took 5 bases from V and 0 from J, leaving 14 bases between them. Per germline, CDR1 SGHDN and CDR2 FVKESK. This chain's CDR3 is CASSSTDWLAKNIQYF. CDR3 nucleotides: TGTGCCAGCAGCTCGACAGACTGGTTAGCCAAAAACATTCAGTACTTC.

V gene TRBV15 combines with J gene TRBJ2-7, with a possible D match to TRBD2 (5 bases). This CDR3 contains 15 residues. The ends were cut back, 1 base at V and 3 bases at J, with 13 bases in the middle. Germline CDR1 is LNHNV and CDR2 is YYDKDF (reference sequence). In nucleotides, the CDR3 is TGTGCCACCAGCAGAGGTCTAGCTATCGTCTACGAGCAGTACTTC. The encoded protein is CATSRGLAIVYEQYF.

The chain employs TRBV12-2 and TRBJ2-2; TRBD2, as called in the table, went unchecked against the DNA. TRBV12-2 is a known pseudogene. The CDR3 runs to 15 residues. DNA of the CDR3: TGTGCCACCTCTAACCGGGTTATATCCACCGGGGAGCTGTTTTTT. This gives the protein CATSNRVISTGELFF.

J is TRBJ2-5 and V is TRBV30; TRBD1 is a possible D gene (6 bases). Trimming left V 3 bases short and J 3 bases short, with 11 bases between. Germline values: CDR1 GTSNPN, CDR2 SVGIG (reference sequence). CDR3 size: 13 residues. CDR3 DNA: TGTGCCTGGAGGGGTACAGGGAAAGAGACCCAGTACTTC. Amino acids: CAWRGTGKETQYF.